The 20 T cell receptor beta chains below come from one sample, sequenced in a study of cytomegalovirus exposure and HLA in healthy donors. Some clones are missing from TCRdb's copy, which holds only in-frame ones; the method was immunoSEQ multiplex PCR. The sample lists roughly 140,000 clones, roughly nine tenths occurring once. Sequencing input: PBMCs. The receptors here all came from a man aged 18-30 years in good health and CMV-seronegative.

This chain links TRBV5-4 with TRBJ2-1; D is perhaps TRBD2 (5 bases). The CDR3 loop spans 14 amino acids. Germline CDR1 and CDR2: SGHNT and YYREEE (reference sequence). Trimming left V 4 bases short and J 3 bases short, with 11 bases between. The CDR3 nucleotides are TGTGCCAGCAGCACGTGGCGGGTCTACAATGAGCAGTTCTTC. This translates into CASSTWRVYNEQFF.

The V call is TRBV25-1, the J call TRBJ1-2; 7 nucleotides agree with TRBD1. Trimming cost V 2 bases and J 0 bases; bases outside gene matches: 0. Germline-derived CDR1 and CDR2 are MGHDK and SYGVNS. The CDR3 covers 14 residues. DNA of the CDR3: TGTGCCAGCAGTGAAAGGGGGCCTAACTATGGCTACACCTTC. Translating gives CASSERGPNYGYTF.

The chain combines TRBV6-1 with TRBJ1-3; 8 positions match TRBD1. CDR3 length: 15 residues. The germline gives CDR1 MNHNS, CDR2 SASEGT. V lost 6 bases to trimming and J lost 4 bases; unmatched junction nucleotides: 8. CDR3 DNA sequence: TGTGCCAGCAGGGGGATGACAGGGGCGGGAAACACCATATATTTT. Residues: CASRGMTGAGNTIYF.

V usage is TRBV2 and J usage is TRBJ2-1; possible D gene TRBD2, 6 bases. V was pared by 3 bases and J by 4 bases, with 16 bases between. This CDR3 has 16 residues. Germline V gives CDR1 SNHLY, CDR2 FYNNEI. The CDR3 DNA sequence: TGTGCCAGCAGTGAGGCGAAGGGGAGGAATTACAATGAGCAGTTCTTC. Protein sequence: CASSEAKGRNYNEQFF.

The CDR3 nucleotides are TGTGCCAGCAGTTACTCGCGAGTGAGGGTCAATGAAAAACTGTTTTTT. Amino acids: CASSYSRVRVNEKLFF. The V call is TRBV6-5, the J call TRBJ1-4, with unresolved D. CDR1 is MNHEY, CDR2 SVGAGI, per germline. V gave up 0 bases and J gave up 5 bases, with 13 bases separating them. The CDR3 contains 16 residues.

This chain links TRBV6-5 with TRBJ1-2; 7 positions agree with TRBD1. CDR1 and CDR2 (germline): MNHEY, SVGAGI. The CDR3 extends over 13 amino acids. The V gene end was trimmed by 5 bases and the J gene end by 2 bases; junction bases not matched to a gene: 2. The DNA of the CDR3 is TGTGCCAGCAGTCGACAGGGAAACTATGGCTACACCTTC. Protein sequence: CASSRQGNYGYTF.

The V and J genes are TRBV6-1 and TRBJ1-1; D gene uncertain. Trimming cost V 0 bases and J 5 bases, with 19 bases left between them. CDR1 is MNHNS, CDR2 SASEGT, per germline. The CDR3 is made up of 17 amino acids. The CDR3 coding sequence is TGTGCCAGCAGTGAAGCCCTCCCCTCGGTCGCTGTGACTGAAGCTTTCTTT. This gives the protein CASSEALPSVAVTEAFF.

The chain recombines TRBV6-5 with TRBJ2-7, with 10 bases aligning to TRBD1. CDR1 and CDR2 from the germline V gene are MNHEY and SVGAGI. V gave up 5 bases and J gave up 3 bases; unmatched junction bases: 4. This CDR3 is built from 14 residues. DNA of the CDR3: TGTGCCAGCAGTGACAGGGGGCAACGCTACGAGCAGTACTTC. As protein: CASSDRGQRYEQYF.

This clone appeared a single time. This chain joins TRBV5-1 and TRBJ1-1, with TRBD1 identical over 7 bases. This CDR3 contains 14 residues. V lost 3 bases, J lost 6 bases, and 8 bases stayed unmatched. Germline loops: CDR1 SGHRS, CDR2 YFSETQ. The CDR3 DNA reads TGCGCCAGCAGCTCCCGACAGGGTATGGCTGAAGCTTTCTTT. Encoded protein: CASSSRQGMAEAFF.

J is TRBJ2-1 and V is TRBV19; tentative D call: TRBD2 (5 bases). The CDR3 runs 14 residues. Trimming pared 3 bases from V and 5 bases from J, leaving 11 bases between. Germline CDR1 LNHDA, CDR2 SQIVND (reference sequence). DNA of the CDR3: TGTGCCAGTAGTATGTACGGGGATCACAATGAGCAGTTCTTC. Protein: CASSMYGDHNEQFF.

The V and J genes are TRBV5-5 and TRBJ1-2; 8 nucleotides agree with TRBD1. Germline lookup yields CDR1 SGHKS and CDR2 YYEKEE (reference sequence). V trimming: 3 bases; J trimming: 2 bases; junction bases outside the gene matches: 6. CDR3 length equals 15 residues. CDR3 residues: CASSSRQGTNYGYTF. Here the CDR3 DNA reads TGTGCCAGCAGCTCACGACAGGGGACCAACTATGGCTACACCTTC.

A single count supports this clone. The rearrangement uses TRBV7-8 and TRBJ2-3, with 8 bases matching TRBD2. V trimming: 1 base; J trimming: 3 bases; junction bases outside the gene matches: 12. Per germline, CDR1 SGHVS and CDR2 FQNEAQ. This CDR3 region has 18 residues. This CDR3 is CASSLGVRGGLVTDTQYF. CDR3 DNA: TGTGCCAGCAGCTTAGGAGTTCGGGGGGGCCTCGTAACAGATACGCAGTATTTT.

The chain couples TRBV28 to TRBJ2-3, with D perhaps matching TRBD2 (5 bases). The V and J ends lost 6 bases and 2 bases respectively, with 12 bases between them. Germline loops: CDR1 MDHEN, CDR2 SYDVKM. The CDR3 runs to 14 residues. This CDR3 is CASRGYGDTDTQYF. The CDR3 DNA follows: TGTGCCAGCAGGGGTTACGGGGACACAGATACGCAGTATTTT.

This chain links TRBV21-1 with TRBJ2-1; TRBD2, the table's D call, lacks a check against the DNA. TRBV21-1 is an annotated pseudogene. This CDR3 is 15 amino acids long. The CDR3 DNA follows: TGTGCCACCAGGCAGCGGGGCCCCTCCTACAATGAGCAGTTCTTC. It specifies CATRQRGPSYNEQFF.

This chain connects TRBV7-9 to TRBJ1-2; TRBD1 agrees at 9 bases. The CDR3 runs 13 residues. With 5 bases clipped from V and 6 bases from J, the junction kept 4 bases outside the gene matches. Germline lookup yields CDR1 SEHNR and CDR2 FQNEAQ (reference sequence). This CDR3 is CASSRDRGNGYTF. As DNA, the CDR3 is TGTGCCAGCAGCCGTGACAGGGGGAATGGCTACACCTTC.

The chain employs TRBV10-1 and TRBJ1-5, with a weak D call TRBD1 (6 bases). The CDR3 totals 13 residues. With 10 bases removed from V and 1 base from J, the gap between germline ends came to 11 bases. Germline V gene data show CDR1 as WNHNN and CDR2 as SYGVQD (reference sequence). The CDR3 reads CAIYRESNQPQHF. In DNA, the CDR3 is TGCGCCATCTACAGGGAGAGCAATCAGCCCCAGCATTTT.

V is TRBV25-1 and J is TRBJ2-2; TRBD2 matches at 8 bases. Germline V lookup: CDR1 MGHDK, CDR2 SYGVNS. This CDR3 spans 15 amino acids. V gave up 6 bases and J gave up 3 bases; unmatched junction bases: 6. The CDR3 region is CASRAGGTHTGELFF. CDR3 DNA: TGTGCCAGCAGGGCGGGAGGCACCCACACCGGGGAGCTGTTTTTT.

The CDR3 reads CASFAVETQYF. The CDR3 nucleotides are TGTGCCAGTTTTGCGGTAGAGACCCAGTACTTC. The chain combines TRBV6-1 with TRBJ2-5; D call uncertain. V lost 9 bases and J 4 bases, leaving 9 bases between the germline ends. The CDR3 consists of 11 residues. Looked up from germline, CDR1 is MNHNS and CDR2 is SASEGT.

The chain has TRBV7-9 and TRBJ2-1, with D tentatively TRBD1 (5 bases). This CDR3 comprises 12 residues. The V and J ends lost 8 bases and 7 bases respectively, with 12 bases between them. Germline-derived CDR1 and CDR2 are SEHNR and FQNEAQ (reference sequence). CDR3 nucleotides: TGTGCCAGCTTGGGGCAGGGAAATGAGCAGTTCTTC. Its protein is CASLGQGNEQFF. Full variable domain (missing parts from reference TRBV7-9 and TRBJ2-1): DTGVSQNPRHKITKRGQNVTFRCDPISEHNRLYWYRQTLGQGPEFLTYFQNEAQLEKSRLLSDRFSAERPKGSFSTLEIQRTEQGDSAMYLCASLGQGNEQFFGPGTRLTVL.

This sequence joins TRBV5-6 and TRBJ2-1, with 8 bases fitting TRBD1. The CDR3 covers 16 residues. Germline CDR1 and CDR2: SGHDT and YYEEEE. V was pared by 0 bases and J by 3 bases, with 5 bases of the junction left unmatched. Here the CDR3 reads CASSLVPTGVYNEQFF. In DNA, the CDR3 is TGTGCCAGCAGCTTGGTTCCGACAGGGGTCTACAATGAGCAGTTCTTC. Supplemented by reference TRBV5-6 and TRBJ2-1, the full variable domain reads DAGVTQSPTHLIKTRGQQVTLRCSPKSGHDTVSWYQQALGQGPQFIFQYYEEEERQRGNFPDRFSGHQFPNYSSELNVNALLLGDSALYLCASSLVPTGVYNEQFFGPGTRLTVL.